This T cell receptor (beta chain) was recovered during a study of T cell responses to AZD1222 COVID-19 vaccine (dated by TCRdb to the early 2020s). Background for the entire study: A total of 233 trial participants underwent TCR sequencing, of whom more than 200 had received two doses of AZD1222 and roughly 26 had received two doses of the MenACWY control vaccine. Trial participants were enrolled by age into 18-55, 56-69 and 70-plus year subgroups, with roughly 150, 30 and 60 TCR-sequenced participants respectively.

The table lists this clone with a few counts. The antigen this receptor binds is unknown. Base qualities were left out, and no much larger clone turns up one base away. Reading the label with the study, this specimen's time point is: about 28 days (+/-7) after the second vaccine dose. AZD1222 recipients whose second dose came at about 4 weeks and those whose second dose came at about 12 weeks were combined into one group, since spike-specific TCR depth and breadth did not differ between the two schedules. Samples from vaccinated people were obtained from the UK trials COV001 and COV002, which included a single-blind randomized controlled phase 2/3 trial of AZD1222 (ChAdOx1 nCoV-19) in healthy adults. Trial participant PBMC samples were collected at day 0 and day 28 after the second dose for TCRbeta chain sequencing. The CDR3 regions of human TCRbeta chains were analyzed by immunosequencing. The original pipeline was this. Repertoire TCRs were checked for matches against a reference library of SARS-CoV-2-specific TCRs that had been generated using the MIRA antigen-specificity platform. Breadth was defined as the fraction of unique TCRs that were SARS-CoV-2-associated, and depth was defined as the fraction of total T cells that were SARS-CoV-2-associated. Using the MIRA data, every spike-specific TCR was mapped to the spike region that the TCR reacted to and assigned to either a CD4 or a CD8 class. Log10-transformed breadth and depth values were compared by one-way ANOVA with Sidak's multiple comparisons tests. This immuneACCESS table, as held by TCRdb, lists in-frame sequences with V and J called but not all clones. Of the missing ones, under half trace to an unresolved V gene in checked studies; the others have no known cause. Clone size and V and J calls were adopted from that table, with D and trimming inferred from the DNA. For this sample the table gives some 170,000 clones, of which around 94% were detected only once. The biggest ten clones account for roughly 5.6% of the sample.

A distance of 17 bases separates the germline ends of V and J, which lose 3 bases and 9 bases respectively. From the cysteine up to the phenylalanine, the CDR3 has a length of 14 residues. Only CDR3 DNA remains: 42 bases, in frame from the first base. From the germline V gene, CDR1 is SNHLY and CDR2 is FYNNEI. Overall study results and their limits: Spike-specific TCR breadth and depth rose significantly after two AZD1222 doses compared with day 0 and with MenACWY recipients. The 56-69-year group was small, and its depth increase did not reach significance, likely because of low power. Only five or six AZD1222 recipients were SARS-CoV-2 seropositive at baseline, limiting conclusions about previously exposed vaccinees. Because no samples from the day 14 peak response were available, repertoires could be characterized only after the peak T cell response. Participants were mostly white British and included more females than males, and it was suggested by the authors that clonal diversity may have been underestimated. Epitopes outside the regions mutated in the B.1.351 and B.1.1.7 variants were reportedly recognized by nearly half of the unique spike-specific TCRs. CD4 TCRs associated with the vaccine covered the entire spike protein, and the dominant responses were in regions 160-218 and 743-854.

The sequence links TRBV2 to TRBJ1-1, with the identity of the D gene unclear. The sample was peripheral blood, taken 28 days after the second AZD1222 dose. This clonotype was obtained from an adult who received the AZD1222 COVID-19 vaccine. The encoded CDR3 is CASSDRMNRVQAFF. The nucleotide sequence reads TGTGCCAGCAGTGATCGGATGAACAGAGTCCAAGCTTTCTTT.